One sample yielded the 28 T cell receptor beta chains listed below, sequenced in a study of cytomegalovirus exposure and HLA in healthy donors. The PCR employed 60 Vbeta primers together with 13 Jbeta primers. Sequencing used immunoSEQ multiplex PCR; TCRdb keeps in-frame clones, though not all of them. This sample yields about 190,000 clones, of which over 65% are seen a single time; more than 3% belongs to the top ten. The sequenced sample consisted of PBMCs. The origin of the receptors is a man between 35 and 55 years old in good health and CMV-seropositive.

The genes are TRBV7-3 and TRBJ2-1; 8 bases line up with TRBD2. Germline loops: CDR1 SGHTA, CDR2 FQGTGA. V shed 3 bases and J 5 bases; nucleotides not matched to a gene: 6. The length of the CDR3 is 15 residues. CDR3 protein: CASSFGRGGNNEQFF. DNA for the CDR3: TGTGCCAGCAGCTTCGGCCGCGGGGGGAACAATGAGCAGTTCTTC.

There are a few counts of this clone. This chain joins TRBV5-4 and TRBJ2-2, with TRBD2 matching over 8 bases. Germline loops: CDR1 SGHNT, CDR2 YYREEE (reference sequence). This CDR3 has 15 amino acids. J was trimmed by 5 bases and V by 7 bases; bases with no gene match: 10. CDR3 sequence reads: CASGRAGGGTGELFF. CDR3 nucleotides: TGTGCCAGCGGGCGGGCGGGAGGAGGGACCGGGGAGCTGTTTTTT. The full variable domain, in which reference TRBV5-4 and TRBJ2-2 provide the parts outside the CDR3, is ETGVTQSPTHLIKTRGQQVTLRCSSQSGHNTVSWYQQALGQGPQFIFQYYREEENGRGNFPPRFSGLQFPNYSSELNVNALELDDSALYLCASGRAGGGTGELFFGEGSRLTVL.

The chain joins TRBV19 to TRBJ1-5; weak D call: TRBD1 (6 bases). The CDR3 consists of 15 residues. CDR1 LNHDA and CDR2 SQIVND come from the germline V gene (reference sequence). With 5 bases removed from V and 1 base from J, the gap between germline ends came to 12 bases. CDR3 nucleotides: TGTGCCAGTAGTGGGTTTACAGGGAGCAATCAGCCCCAGCATTTT. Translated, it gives CASSGFTGSNQPQHF.

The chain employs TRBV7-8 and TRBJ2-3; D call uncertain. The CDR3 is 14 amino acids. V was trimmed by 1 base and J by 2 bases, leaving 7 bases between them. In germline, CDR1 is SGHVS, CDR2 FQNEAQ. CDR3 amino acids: CASSLGAATDTQYF. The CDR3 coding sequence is TGTGCCAGCAGCTTAGGAGCCGCCACAGATACGCAGTATTTT.

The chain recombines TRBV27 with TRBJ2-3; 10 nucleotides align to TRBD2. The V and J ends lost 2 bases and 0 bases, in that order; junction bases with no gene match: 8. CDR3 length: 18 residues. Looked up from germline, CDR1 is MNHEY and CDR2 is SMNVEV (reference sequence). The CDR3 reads CASSLESSGSPSTDTQYF. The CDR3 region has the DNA TGTGCCAGCAGTTTAGAGTCTAGCGGGAGCCCAAGCACAGATACGCAGTATTTT.

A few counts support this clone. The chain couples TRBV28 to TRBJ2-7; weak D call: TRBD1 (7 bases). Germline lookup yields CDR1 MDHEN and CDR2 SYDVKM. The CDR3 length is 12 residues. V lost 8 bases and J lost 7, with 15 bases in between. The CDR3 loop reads CASWTPGGEQYF. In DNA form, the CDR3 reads TGTGCCAGCTGGACCCCAGGGGGGGAGCAGTACTTC.

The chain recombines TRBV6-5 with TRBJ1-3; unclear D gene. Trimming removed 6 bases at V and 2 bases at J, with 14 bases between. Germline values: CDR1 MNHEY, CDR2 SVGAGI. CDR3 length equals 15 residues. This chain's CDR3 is CASSLGGQPGNTIYF. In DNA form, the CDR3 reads TGTGCCAGCAGCCTCGGCGGGCAGCCTGGAAACACCATATATTTT.

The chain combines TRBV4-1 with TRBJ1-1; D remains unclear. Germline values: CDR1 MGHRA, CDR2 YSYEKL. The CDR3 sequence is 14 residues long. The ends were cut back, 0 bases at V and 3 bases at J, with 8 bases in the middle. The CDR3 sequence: CASSQEGRDTEAFF. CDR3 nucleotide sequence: TGCGCCAGCAGCCAAGAAGGGCGGGACACTGAAGCTTTCTTT.

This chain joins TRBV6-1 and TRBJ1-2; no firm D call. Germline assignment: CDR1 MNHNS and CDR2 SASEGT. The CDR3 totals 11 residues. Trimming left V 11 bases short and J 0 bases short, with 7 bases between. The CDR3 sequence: CASDTNYGYTF. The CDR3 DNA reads TGTGCCTCCGACACTAACTATGGCTACACCTTC.

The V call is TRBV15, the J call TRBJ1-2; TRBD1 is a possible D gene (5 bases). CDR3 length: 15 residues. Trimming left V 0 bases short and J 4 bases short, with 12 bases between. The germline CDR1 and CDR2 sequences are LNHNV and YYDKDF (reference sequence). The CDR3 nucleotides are TGTGCCACCAGCAGAGACCCTTACAGGAGCTATGGCTACACCTTC. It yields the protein CATSRDPYRSYGYTF.

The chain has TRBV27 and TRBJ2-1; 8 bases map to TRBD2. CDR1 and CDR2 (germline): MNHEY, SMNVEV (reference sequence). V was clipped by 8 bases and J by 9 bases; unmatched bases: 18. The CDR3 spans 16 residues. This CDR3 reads CASPASGGGDGSEQFF. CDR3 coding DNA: TGTGCCAGCCCCGCCTCGGGGGGGGGTGACGGGAGTGAGCAGTTCTTC.

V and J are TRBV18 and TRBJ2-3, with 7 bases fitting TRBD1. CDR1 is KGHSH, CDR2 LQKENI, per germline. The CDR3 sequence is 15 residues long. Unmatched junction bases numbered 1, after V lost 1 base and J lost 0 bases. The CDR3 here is CASSPQGASTDTQYF. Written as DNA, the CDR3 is TGTGCCAGCTCACCACAGGGGGCGAGCACAGATACGCAGTATTTT. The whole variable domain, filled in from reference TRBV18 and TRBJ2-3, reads NAGVMQNPRHLVRRRGQEARLRCSPMKGHSHVYWYRQLPEEGLKFMVYLQKENIIDESGMPKERFSAEFPKEGPSILRIQQVVRGDSAAYFCASSPQGASTDTQYFGPGTRLTVL.

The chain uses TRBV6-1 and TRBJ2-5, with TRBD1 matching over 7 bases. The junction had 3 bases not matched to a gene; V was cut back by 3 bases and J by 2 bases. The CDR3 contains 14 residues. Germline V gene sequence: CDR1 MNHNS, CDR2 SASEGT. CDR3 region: CASSDRDSQETQYF. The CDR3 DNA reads TGTGCCAGCAGTGATAGGGACAGTCAAGAGACCCAGTACTTC.

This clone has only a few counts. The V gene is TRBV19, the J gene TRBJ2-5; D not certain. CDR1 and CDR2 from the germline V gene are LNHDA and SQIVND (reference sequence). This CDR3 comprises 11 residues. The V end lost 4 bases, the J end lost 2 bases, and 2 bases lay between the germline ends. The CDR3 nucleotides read TGTGCCAGTAGTACTCAAGAGACCCAGTACTTC. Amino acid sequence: CASSTQETQYF.

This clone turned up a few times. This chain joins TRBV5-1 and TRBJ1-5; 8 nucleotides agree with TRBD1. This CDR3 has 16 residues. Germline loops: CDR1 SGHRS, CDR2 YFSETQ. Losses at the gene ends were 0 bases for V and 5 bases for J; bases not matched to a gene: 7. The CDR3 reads CASSLGGQGSYQPQHF. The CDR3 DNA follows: TGCGCCAGCAGCTTGGGCGGACAGGGCTCATATCAGCCCCAGCATTTT.

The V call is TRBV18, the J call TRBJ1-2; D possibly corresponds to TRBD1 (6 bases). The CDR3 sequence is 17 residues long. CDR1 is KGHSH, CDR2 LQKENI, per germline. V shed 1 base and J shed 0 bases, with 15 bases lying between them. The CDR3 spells CASSPLRTDSTNYGYTF. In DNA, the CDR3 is TGTGCCAGCTCACCACTTAGGACAGACTCAACTAACTATGGCTACACCTTC.

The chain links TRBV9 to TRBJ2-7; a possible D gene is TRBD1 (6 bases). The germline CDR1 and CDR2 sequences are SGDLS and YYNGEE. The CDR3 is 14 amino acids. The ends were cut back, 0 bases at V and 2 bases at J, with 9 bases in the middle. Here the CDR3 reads CASSVAAGAYEQYF. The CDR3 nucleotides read TGTGCCAGCAGCGTAGCTGCAGGGGCCTACGAGCAGTACTTC.

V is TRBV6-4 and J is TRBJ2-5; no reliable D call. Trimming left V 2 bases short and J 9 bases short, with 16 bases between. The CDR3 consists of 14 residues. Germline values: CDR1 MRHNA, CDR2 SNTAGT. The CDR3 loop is CASSDDLFFSAQYF. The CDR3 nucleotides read TGTGCCAGCAGTGACGATCTTTTTTTTTCGGCCCAGTACTTC.

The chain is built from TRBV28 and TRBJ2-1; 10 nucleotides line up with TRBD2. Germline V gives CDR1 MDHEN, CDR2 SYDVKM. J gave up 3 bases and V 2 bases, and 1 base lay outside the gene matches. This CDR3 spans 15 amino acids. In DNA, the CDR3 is TGTGCCAGCAGTTTAAGCGGGAGGGTCTACAATGAGCAGTTCTTC. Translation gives CASSLSGRVYNEQFF.

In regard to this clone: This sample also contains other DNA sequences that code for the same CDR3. The CDR3 region is CASSTGQGGTDTQYF. Here the CDR3 DNA reads TGCGCCAGCAGCACTGGACAGGGAGGGACAGATACGCAGTATTTT. The chain links TRBV5-1 to TRBJ2-3; tentatively, D is TRBD1 (8 bases). Germline V gives CDR1 SGHRS, CDR2 YFSETQ. Trimming removed 4 bases at V and 3 bases at J, with 15 bases between. This CDR3 region has 15 residues.

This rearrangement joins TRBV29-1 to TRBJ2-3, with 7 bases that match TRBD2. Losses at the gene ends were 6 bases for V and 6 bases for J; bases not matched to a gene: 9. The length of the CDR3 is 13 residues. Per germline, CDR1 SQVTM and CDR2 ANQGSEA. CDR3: CSVEGGRGDTQYF. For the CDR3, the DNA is TGCAGCGTGGAGGGCGGGAGAGGGGATACGCAGTATTTT.

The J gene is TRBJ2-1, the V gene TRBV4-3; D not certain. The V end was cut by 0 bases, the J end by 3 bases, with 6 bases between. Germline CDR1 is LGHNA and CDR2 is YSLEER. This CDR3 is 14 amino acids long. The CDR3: CASSQEWLYNEQFF. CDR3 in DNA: TGCGCCAGCAGCCAAGAATGGCTCTACAATGAGCAGTTCTTC.

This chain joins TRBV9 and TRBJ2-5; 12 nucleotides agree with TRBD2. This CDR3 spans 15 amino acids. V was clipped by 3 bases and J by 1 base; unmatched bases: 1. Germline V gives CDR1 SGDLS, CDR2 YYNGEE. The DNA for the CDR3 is TGTGCCAGCAGCGGGGGACTAGCGGGCCAAGAGACCCAGTACTTC. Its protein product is CASSGGLAGQETQYF.

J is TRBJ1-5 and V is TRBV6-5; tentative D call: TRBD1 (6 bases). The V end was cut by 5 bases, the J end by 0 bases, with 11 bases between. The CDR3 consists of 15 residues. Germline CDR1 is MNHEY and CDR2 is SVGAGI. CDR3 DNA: TGTGCCAGCAGTGCCAGGACAGTTAGCAATCAGCCCCAGCATTTT. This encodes CASSARTVSNQPQHF.

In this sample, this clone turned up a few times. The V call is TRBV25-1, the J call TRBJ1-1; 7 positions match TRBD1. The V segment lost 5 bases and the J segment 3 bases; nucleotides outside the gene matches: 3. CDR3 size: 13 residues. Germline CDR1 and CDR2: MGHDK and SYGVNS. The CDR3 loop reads CASSRGGYTEAFF. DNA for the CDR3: TGTGCCAGCAGTAGAGGGGGCTACACTGAAGCTTTCTTT.

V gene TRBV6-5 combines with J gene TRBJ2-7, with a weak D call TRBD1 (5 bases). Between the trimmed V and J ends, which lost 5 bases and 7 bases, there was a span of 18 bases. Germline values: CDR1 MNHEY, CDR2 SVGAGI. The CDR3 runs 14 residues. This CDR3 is CASSEGVLKGEQYF. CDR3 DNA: TGTGCCAGCAGTGAAGGAGTTCTAAAGGGGGAGCAGTACTTC.

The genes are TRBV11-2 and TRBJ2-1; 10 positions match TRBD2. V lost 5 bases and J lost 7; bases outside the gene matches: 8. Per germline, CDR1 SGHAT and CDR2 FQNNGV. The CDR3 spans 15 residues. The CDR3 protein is CASSLSSGGSNEQFF. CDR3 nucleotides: TGTGCCAGCAGCCTGTCTAGCGGGGGCTCAAATGAGCAGTTCTTC. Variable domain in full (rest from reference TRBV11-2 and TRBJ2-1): EAGVAQSPRYKIIEKRQSVAFWCNPISGHATLYWYQQILGQGPKLLIQFQNNGVVDDSQLPKDRFSAERLKGVDSTLKIQPAKLEDSAVYLCASSLSSGGSNEQFFGPGTRLTVL.

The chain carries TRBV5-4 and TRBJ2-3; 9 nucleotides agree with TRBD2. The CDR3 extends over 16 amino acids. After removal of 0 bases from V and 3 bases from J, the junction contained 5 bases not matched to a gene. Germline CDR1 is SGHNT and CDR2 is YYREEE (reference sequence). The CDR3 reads CASSLEQAGGTDTQYF. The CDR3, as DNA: TGTGCCAGCAGCTTGGAGCAGGCGGGGGGGACAGATACGCAGTATTTT.